These 17 T cell receptor beta chains came from one sample sequenced in a study of response to subunit inactivated influenza vaccine. Using its own MiXCR run on the RT-PCR reads, TCRdb lists one record per CDR3 protein. Seen here are around 710,000 distinct CDR3 sequences, approximately 15% observed once, and the top ten hold less than 7%. This sample comprised PBMCs from blood, obtained 14 days before vaccination. These receptors were taken from a man in his forties or fifties who received an inactivated influenza vaccine.

The chain carries TRBV4-3 and TRBJ2-1; D not resolved. This CDR3 has 17 amino acids. Trimming pared 0 bases from V and 4 bases from J, leaving 16 bases between. The germline gives CDR1 LGHNA, CDR2 YSLEER. CDR3 sequence: CASSQDRPLDGYNEQFF. The CDR3 coding sequence is TGCGCCAGCAGCCAAGATCGGCCCTTAGATGGGTACAATGAGCAGTTCTTC.

The rearrangement joins TRBV5-1 to TRBJ1-1; no reliable D call. The CDR3 covers 15 residues. Trimming left V 1 base short and J 4 bases short, with 14 bases between. Germline CDR1 reads SGHRS; CDR2 reads YFSETQ. CDR3 sequence (DNA): TGCGCCAGCAGCTTGACCGGGGAGACCGTCACTGAAGCTTTCTTT. Translated: CASSLTGETVTEAFF.

CDR3 residues: CASSFVTGGQETQYF. For the CDR3, the DNA is TGTGCCAGCAGCTTCGTGACGGGAGGCCAAGAGACCCAGTACTTC. This rearrangement joins TRBV7-6 to TRBJ2-5; 7 nucleotides match TRBD2. Losses at the gene ends were 3 bases for V and 1 base for J; bases not matched to a gene: 5. The CDR3 consists of 15 residues. Germline-derived CDR1 and CDR2 are SGHVS and FNYEAQ.

This chain joins TRBV6-5 and TRBJ2-7; maybe TRBD1 (6 bases). Trimming removed 8 bases at V and 5 bases at J, with 13 bases between. The CDR3 totals 12 residues. Germline CDR1 reads MNHEY; CDR2 reads SVGAGI. In DNA form, the CDR3 reads TGTGCCAGCTCTATAACAGGGAACGAGCAGTACTTC. This translates into CASSITGNEQYF.

This clonotype was counted a few times. The chain couples TRBV7-2 to TRBJ2-3, with D uncertain. Between the trimmed V and J ends, which lost 2 bases and 1 base, there was a span of 10 bases. Germline loops: CDR1 SGHTA, CDR2 FQGNSA. The CDR3 runs to 15 residues. The CDR3 DNA sequence: TGTGCCAGCAGCTTATGGGCTTGGGGCACAGATACGCAGTATTTT. Translating gives CASSLWAWGTDTQYF.

This clonotype was seen many times. The chain links TRBV4-1 to TRBJ2-2; D unclear. The CDR3 is 14 residues long. Trimming cost V 2 bases and J 6 bases, with 10 bases left between them. Germline V gene sequence: CDR1 MGHRA, CDR2 YSYEKL. This chain's CDR3 is CASSQPTRPGELFF. CDR3 coding DNA: TGCGCCAGCAGCCAACCGACCCGCCCCGGGGAGCTGTTTTTT.

This clonotype showed up just a few times. The V call is TRBV4-2, the J call TRBJ1-5, with 7 bases aligning to TRBD1. This CDR3 spans 17 amino acids. The V and J ends lost 0 bases and 6 bases, in that order; junction bases with no gene match: 11. In germline, CDR1 is LGHNA, CDR2 YNFKEQ. The CDR3 DNA is TGTGCCAGCAGCCAAGATAGGGCGGCAGGGGGAATTCAGCCCCAGCATTTT. Protein product: CASSQDRAAGGIQPQHF.

In its sample, this clonotype was seen a few times. V is TRBV29-1 and J is TRBJ2-5; D is undetermined. V was pared by 4 bases and J by 1 base, with 10 bases between. The CDR3 length is 13 residues. CDR1 is SQVTM, CDR2 ANQGSEA, per germline. This CDR3 is CSVVPRLQETQYF. CDR3 sequence (DNA): TGCAGCGTTGTTCCACGGCTCCAAGAGACCCAGTACTTC.

In this sample, this clonotype turned up a few times. J is TRBJ1-3 and V is TRBV5-1; 7 bases match TRBD1. The CDR3 is made up of 16 amino acids. Germline-derived CDR1 and CDR2 are SGHRS and YFSETQ. V lost 4 bases, J lost 0 bases, and 7 bases stayed unmatched. The CDR3 loop reads CASSRTGQISGNTIYF. For the CDR3, the DNA is TGCGCCAGCAGCCGGACGGGACAGATCTCTGGAAACACCATATATTTT.

The V and J genes are TRBV2 and TRBJ1-2; possibly TRBD1 for D (5 bases). Germline CDR1 SNHLY, CDR2 FYNNEI. There are 13 residues in the CDR3. Trimming removed 9 bases from V and 8 bases from J, with 19 bases in between. CDR3 nucleotide sequence: TGTGCCAGTTGTGGGGCGAATGGTATGGGCTACACCTTC. Protein: CASCGANGMGYTF.

This clonotype was counted many times. The V gene is TRBV15, the J gene TRBJ2-7, with 9 bases identical to TRBD2. Germline trimming cut 1 base from V and 8 bases from J; bases unmatched to any gene: 6. Germline V gene data show CDR1 as LNHNV and CDR2 as YYDKDF (reference sequence). This CDR3 comprises 14 residues. Here the CDR3 reads CATSRVISGGKQYF. The CDR3 region has the DNA TGTGCCACCAGCAGAGTGATTAGCGGGGGAAAGCAGTACTTC.

This clonotype was seen only a few times. The rearrangement joins TRBV28 to TRBJ2-7; D perhaps matches TRBD2 (6 bases). The CDR3 loop spans 14 amino acids. The V end was cut by 5 bases, the J end by 7 bases, with 18 bases between. Germline CDR1 and CDR2: MDHEN and SYDVKM. For the CDR3, the DNA is TGTGCCAGCAGTCCGTTGTCCGCCGGGAGAGAGCAGTACTTC. Translating it yields CASSPLSAGREQYF.

CDR3 in amino acids: CASSPFTGETQYF. In DNA, the CDR3 is TGTGCCAGCAGCCCATTTACAGGGGAGACCCAGTACTTC. This chain connects TRBV7-2 to TRBJ2-5; TRBD1 might be the D (6 bases). The CDR3 runs 13 residues. V lost 5 bases, J lost 5 bases, and 12 bases lay in between. Germline V gene data show CDR1 as SGHTA and CDR2 as FQGNSA.

This chain uses TRBV12-3 or TRBV12-4 with TRBJ1-2; 9 nucleotides line up with TRBD1. The CDR3 sequence is 14 residues long. Trimming at V came to 6 bases and at J to 4 bases, leaving 6 bases not matched to a gene. The CDR3 region is CASRGTGNGYGYTF. As DNA, the CDR3 is TGTGCCAGCAGGGGGACAGGGAATGGCTATGGCTACACCTTC.

A few counts support this clonotype. The chain is built from TRBV24-1 and TRBJ2-3; no clear D. The V gene's germline CDR1 is KGHDR and CDR2 SFDVKD. The CDR3 is 13 residues long. Trimming removed 2 bases from V and 0 bases from J, with 2 bases in between. The CDR3 DNA reads as TGTGCCACCAGTGATTCCAGCACAGATACGCAGTATTTT. Its translation: CATSDSSTDTQYF.

This clonotype was detected only a few times. The chain combines TRBV24-1 with TRBJ2-1, with TRBD1 matching 8 bases. The CDR3 loop spans 16 amino acids. Trimming cost V 5 bases and J 3 bases; bases outside gene matches: 8. Germline lookup yields CDR1 KGHDR and CDR2 SFDVKD. CDR3 in amino acids: CATSGTTDRDYNEQFF. In DNA form, the CDR3 reads TGTGCCACCAGTGGTACAACGGACAGGGACTACAATGAGCAGTTCTTC.

A few counts support this clonotype. V is TRBV5-1 and J is TRBJ2-3, with D perhaps TRBD2 (5 bases). The germline V gene has CDR1 SGHRS and CDR2 YFSETQ. The CDR3 is made up of 15 amino acids. V was pared by 5 bases and J by 2 bases, with 15 bases between. CDR3 region: CASSKGLRDTDTQYF. The CDR3 DNA is TGCGCCAGCAGTAAAGGGTTGAGGGACACAGATACGCAGTATTTT.